This T cell receptor (beta chain) was captured by sequencing in a study of PD-1 blockade in mismatch repair-deficient tumors. Background on the study: Enrolled about 2013-2017, patients had progressing, pretreated mismatch repair-deficient cancers of about a dozen types.

Comment on this clone: Its target is not known.

Whole-study results and caveats: Tumor-resident clones, often undetectable pretreatment in blood, expanded then contracted after pembrolizumab.

Every patient had mismatch repair deficiency by PCR or immunohistochemistry. Three pembrolizumab responders had their TCRs sequenced. CDR1 GTSNPN and CDR2 SVGIG come from the germline V gene (reference sequence). The CDR3 loop spans 12 amino acids. Trimming left V 3 bases short and J 0 bases short, with 3 bases between. Sequencing was performed with immunoSEQ multiplex PCR; in TCRdb, only in-frame clones are kept and a portion is missing. The sample contains roughly 120,000 clones, more than 70% of which appear only once. This sequence was found in an adult with mismatch repair-deficient cancer. The chain carries TRBV30 and TRBJ1-5; D unresolved. The sequences come from peripheral blood, collected almost 74 weeks after starting pembrolizumab. CDR3 in amino acids: CAWSYSNQPQHF. The CDR3 DNA is TGTGCCTGGAGCTATAGCAATCAGCCCCAGCATTTT.